The entry below describes one T cell receptor beta chain. Its antigen is not identified. This CDR3 has 18 residues. With 2 bases clipped from V and 0 bases from J, the junction kept 12 bases outside the gene matches. CDR1 and CDR2 from the germline V gene are SEHNR and FQNEAQ (reference sequence). The sample originates from a study of T cell responses to AZD1222 COVID-19 vaccine. Study results and caveats: Nearly half of the spike-specific TCRs reportedly recognize variant regions that carry no mutations. Females made up more of the donors, who were largely white British, and clonal diversity may have come out too low. Spike-specific TCR breadth rose after two AZD1222 doses, and depth rose as well. Dominant at 160-218 and 743-854, vaccine-associated CD4 TCRs also spanned spike.

Clones were sequenced by immunoSEQ multiplex PCR, and TCRdb holds only the in-frame ones, with some missing. The data contain under 200,000 clones, approximately 91% of them singletons. This receptor was obtained from an adult in good health. The sequencing used peripheral blood, collected on day 0 of AZD1222 vaccination. The rearrangement links TRBV7-9 to TRBJ2-7, with 8 bases lining up with TRBD1. The CDR3 sequence: CASSLPPGRGPNSYEQYF. The CDR3 DNA follows: TGTGCCAGCAGCTTACCCCCGGGCAGGGGGCCTAACTCCTACGAGCAGTACTTC.